This entry describes one T cell receptor (beta chain). This sample was included in a study of shared clonotypes between healthy human individuals. The genomic DNA of each subset was split evenly across several immunoSEQ plates. Some clones are missing from TCRdb's copy, which holds only in-frame ones; the method was immunoSEQ multiplex PCR. This sample has approximately 2,000,000 clones, with roughly 92% found just once. Everyone who donated was a Caucasian adult who lived in Nashville, Tennessee. Trimming removed 4 bases at V and 4 bases at J, with 17 bases between. The CDR3 has 15 residues. Germline V gene data show CDR1 as SGHRS and CDR2 as YFSETQ.

The receptor was isolated from a man younger than 35 in good health. Some clones in this sample may be carry-over from other donors' samples. V and J are TRBV5-1 and TRBJ2-5, with D perhaps matching TRBD1 or TRBD2 (5 bases each). The sample taken for sequencing was naive CD4+ T cells from PBMCs. Documented subset: CD45RA+ positively selected. The CDR3 region is CASSPPGSRLETQYF. The CDR3 nucleotides read TGCGCCAGCAGCCCTCCAGGGAGTCGGCTAGAGACCCAGTACTTC. The full variable domain, its missing parts supplied by reference TRBV5-1 and TRBJ2-5, is KAGVTQTPRYLIKTRGQQVTLSCSPISGHRSVSWYQQTPGQGLQFLFEYFSETQRNKGNFPGRFSGRQFSNSRSEMNVSTLELGDSALYLCASSPPGSRLETQYFGPGTRLLVL.